The sequence of this TCR beta chain was determined in a study of glioma-infiltrating T cells after dendritic cell vaccination. Between the trimmed V and J ends, which lost 3 bases and 4 bases, there was a span of 8 bases. The CDR3 runs 13 residues. The germline V gene has CDR1 KGHSH and CDR2 LQKENI. The PCR used 60 V beta and 13 J beta primers. Generated by immunoSEQ multiplex PCR, the TCRdb table keeps only in-frame clones and is missing some. The profile covers 50,000 to 55,000 clones, with about 88% appearing a single time and around 5% taken by the ten largest. Time point reported: after dendritic cell vaccination, including at tumor progression/relapse.

This receptor was identified in a human donor with glioblastoma. Sequences were derived from blood, sampled after dendritic cell vaccination. The chain is built from TRBV18 and TRBJ2-3; the D gene is possibly TRBD1 (6 bases). The chain's CDR3 is CASSPNRADTQYF. CDR3 nucleotide sequence: TGTGCCAGCTCACCTAACAGGGCAGATACGCAGTATTTT.